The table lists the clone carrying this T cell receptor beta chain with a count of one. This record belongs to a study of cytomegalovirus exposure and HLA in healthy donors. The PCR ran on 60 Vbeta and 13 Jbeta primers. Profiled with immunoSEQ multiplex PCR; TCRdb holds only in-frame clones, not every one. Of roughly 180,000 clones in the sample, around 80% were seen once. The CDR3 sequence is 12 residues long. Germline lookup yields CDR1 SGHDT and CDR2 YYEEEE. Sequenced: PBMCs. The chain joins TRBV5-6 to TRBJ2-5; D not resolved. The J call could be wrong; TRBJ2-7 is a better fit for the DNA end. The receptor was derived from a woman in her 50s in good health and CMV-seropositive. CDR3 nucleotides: TGTGCCAGCAGCTTGGGTCTTTACGAGCAGTACTTC. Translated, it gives CASSLGLYEQYF.